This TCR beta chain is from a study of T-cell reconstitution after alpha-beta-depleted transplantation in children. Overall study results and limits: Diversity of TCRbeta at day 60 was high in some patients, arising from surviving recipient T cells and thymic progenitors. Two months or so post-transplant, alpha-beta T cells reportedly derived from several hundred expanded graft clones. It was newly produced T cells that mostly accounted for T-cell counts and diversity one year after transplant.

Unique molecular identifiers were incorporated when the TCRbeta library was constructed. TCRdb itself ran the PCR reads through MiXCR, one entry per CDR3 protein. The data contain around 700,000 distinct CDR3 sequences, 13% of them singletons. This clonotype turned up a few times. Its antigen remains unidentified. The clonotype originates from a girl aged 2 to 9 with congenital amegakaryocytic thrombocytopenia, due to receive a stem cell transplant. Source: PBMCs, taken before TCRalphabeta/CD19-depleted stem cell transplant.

The CDR3 sequence is CASSLPSGYTQYF. CDR3 coding DNA: TGTGCCAGCAGCTTACCGAGCGGATATACGCAGTATTTT. This chain connects TRBV7-9 to TRBJ2-3, with D possibly being TRBD2 (5 bases). The CDR3 sequence is 13 residues long. V dropped 2 bases and J dropped 7 bases, with 10 bases sitting between them. Germline V gene lookup returns CDR1 SEHNR and CDR2 FQNEAQ (reference sequence).